The clone carrying this T cell receptor (beta chain) was seen a handful of times. The antigen remains unidentified. The authors extracted RNA and reverse transcribed it into cDNA as the sequencing template. Produced via immunoSEQ multiplex PCR; TCRdb's table is partial and in-frame only. This table has some 170,000 clones, about 70% appearing once. There are 15 residues in the CDR3. V lost 1 base to trimming and J lost 5 bases; unmatched junction nucleotides: 4. CDR1 and CDR2 (germline): LNHNV, YYDKDF (reference sequence). The entry originates in a study of CD8+ T cells in alopecia areata. Overall study context: Treated individuals took tofacitinib by mouth, 5 to 10 mg twice daily.

Study-level findings and limits: Patients shared TCRs less clearly than mice did, possibly owing to HLA. In lesional scalp, particularly from alopecia totalis/universalis, clonality was higher than in normal scalp.

This receptor was obtained from a human donor with alopecia areata. The chain carries TRBV15 and TRBJ1-5; TRBD1 aligns across 8 bases. The sample was CD8+ T cells sorted from blood, taken at week 0. As DNA, the CDR3 is TGTGCCACCAGCAGAGTGGGACAGGTGGATCAGCCCCAGCATTTT. This gives the protein CATSRVGQVDQPQHF.